This TCR beta chain is drawn from a study of OX40 agonist ivuxolimab in advanced cancers. The CDR3 has 13 amino acids. V lost 3 bases to trimming and J lost 4 bases, with 8 bases between them. Germline V gives CDR1 SGHAT, CDR2 FQNNGV. The data were produced by immunoSEQ multiplex PCR, yet TCRdb's version contains in-frame clones alone and is incomplete. The sample lists roughly 83,000 clones, less than 85% seen once, with under 8% in the top ten. The TCR was taken from an adult with an advanced solid tumor such as melanoma, head and neck, liver or kidney cancer. The input for sequencing was CD4+ or CD8+ T cells sorted from blood, taken in a trial of the OX40 agonist ivuxolimab. This chain connects TRBV11-2 to TRBJ2-3; D gene uncertain. CDR3: CASSFNTADTQYF. The CDR3 DNA is TGTGCCAGCAGCTTTAACACGGCAGATACGCAGTATTTT.